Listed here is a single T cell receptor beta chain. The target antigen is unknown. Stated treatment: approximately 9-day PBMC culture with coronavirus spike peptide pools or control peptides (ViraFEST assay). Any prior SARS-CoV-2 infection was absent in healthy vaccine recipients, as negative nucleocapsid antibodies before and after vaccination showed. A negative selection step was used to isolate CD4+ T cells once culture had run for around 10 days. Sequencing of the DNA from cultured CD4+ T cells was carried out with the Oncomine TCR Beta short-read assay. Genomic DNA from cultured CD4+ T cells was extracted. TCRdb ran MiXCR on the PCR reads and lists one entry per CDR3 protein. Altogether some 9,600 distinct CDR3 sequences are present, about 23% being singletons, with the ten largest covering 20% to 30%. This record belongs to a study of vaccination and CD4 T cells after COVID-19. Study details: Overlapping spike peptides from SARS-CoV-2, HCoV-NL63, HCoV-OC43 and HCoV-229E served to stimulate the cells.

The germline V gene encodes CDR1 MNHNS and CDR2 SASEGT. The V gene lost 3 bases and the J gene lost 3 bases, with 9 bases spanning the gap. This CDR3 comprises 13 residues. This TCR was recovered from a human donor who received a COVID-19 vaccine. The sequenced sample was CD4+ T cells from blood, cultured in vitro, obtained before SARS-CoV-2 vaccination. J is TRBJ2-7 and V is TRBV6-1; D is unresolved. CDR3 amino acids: CASSEERFYEQYF. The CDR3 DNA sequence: TGTGCCAGCAGTGAGGAAAGGTTCTACGAGCAGTACTTC.